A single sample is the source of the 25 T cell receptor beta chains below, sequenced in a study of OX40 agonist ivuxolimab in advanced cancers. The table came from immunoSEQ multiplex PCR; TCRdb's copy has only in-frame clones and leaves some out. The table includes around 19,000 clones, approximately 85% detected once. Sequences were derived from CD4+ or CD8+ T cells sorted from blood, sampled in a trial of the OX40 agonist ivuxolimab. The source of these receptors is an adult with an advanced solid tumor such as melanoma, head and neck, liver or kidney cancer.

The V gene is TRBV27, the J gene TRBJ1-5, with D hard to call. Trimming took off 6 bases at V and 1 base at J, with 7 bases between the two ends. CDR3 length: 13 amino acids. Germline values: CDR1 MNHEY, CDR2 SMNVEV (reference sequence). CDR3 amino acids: CASRGPSNQPQHF. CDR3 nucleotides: TGTGCCAGCAGAGGGCCAAGCAATCAGCCCCAGCATTTT.

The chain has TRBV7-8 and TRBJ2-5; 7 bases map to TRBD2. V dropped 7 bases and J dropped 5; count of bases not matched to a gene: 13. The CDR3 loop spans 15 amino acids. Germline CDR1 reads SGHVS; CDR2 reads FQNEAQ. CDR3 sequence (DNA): TGTGCCAGCACCATGGGGGGGGAGGGAAGGGAGACCCAGTACTTC. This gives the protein CASTMGGEGRETQYF.

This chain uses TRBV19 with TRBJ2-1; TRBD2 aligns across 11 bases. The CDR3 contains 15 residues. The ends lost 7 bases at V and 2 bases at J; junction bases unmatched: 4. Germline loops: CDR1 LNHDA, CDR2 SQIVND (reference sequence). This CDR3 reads CASKLSGGAYNEQFF. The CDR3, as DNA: TGTGCCAGTAAACTTAGCGGGGGGGCCTACAATGAGCAGTTCTTC. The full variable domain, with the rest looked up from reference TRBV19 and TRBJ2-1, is DGGITQSPKYLFRKEGQNVTLSCEQNLNHDAMYWYRQDPGQGLRLIYYSQIVNDFQKGDIAEGYSVSREKKESFPLTVTSAQKNPTAFYLCASKLSGGAYNEQFFGPGTRLTVL.

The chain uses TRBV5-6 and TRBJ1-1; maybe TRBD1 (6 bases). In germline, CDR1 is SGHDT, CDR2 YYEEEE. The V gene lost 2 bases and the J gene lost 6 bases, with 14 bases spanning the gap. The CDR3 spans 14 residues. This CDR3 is CASSLVQGKSEAFF. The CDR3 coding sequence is TGTGCCAGCAGCTTAGTCCAGGGGAAATCTGAAGCTTTCTTT.

The CDR3 nucleotides read TGTGCCAGCAGCCTGGACAGGGAACCTGGAAACACCATATATTTT. Encoded protein: CASSLDREPGNTIYF. This rearrangement joins TRBV7-9 to TRBJ1-3, with 8 bases lining up with TRBD1. Germline CDR1 SEHNR, CDR2 FQNEAQ (reference sequence). CDR3 size: 15 residues. Trimming removed 5 bases from V and 2 bases from J; junction bases left unmatched: 5. Full variable domain (rest looked up from reference TRBV7-9 and TRBJ1-3): DTGVSQNPRHKITKRGQNVTFRCDPISEHNRLYWYRQTLGQGPEFLTYFQNEAQLEKSRLLSDRFSAERPKGSFSTLEIQRTEQGDSAMYLCASSLDREPGNTIYFGEGSWLTVV.

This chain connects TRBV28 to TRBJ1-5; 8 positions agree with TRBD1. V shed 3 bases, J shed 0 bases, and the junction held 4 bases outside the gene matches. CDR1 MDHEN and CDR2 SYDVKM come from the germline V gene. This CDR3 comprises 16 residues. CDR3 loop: CASSFGQGSSNQPQHF. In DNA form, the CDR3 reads TGTGCCAGCAGTTTTGGACAGGGTTCTAGCAATCAGCCCCAGCATTTT.

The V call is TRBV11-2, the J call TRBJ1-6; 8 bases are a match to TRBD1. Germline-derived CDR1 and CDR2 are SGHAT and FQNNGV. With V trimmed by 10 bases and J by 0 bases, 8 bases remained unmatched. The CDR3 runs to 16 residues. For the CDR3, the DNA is TGTGCCACTGGGACAGGCGACAGCTCCTATAATTCACCCCTCCACTTT. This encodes CATGTGDSSYNSPLHF.

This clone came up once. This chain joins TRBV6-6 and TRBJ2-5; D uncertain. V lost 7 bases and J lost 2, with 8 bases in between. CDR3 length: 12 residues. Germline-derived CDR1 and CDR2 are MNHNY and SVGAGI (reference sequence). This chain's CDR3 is CASNSLQETQYF. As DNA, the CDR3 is TGTGCCAGCAATTCCTTACAAGAGACCCAGTACTTC.

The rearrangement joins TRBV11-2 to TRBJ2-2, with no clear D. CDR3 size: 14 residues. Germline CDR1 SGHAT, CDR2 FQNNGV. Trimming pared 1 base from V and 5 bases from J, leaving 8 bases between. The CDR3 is CASSLVRATGELFF. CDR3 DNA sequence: TGTGCCAGCAGCTTAGTTCGCGCAACCGGGGAGCTGTTTTTT.

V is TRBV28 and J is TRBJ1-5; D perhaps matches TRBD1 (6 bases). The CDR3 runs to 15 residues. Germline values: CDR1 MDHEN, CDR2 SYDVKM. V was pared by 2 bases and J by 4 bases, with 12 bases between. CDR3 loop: CASSLGGAGNQPQHF. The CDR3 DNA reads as TGTGCCAGCAGTTTAGGGGGGGCAGGTAATCAGCCCCAGCATTTT.

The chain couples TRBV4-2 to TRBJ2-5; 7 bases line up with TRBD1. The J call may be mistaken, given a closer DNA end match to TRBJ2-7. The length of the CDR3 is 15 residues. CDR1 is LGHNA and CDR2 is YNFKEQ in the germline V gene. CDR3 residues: CASSQDLGGSYEQYF. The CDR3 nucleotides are TGTGCCAGCAGCCAAGATCTAGGGGGCAGCTACGAGCAGTACTTC.

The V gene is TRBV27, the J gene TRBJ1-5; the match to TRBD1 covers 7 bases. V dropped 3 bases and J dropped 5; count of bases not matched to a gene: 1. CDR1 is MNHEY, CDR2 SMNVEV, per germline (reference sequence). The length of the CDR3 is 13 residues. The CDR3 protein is CASSFTGDQPQHF. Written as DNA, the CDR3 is TGTGCCAGCAGTTTCACAGGGGATCAGCCCCAGCATTTT.

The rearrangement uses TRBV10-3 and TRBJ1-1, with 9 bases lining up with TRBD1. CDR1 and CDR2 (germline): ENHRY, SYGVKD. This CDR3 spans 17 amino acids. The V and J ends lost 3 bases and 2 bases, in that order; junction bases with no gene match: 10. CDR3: CAISERAQTGGNTEAFF. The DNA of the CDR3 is TGTGCCATCAGTGAACGGGCCCAGACAGGGGGAAACACTGAAGCTTTCTTT.

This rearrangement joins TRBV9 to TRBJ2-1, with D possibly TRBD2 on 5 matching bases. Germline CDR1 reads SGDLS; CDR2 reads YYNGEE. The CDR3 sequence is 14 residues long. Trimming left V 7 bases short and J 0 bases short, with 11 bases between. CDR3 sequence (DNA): TGTGCCAGCCCTGGACGGGGCTCCTACAATGAGCAGTTCTTC. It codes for CASPGRGSYNEQFF. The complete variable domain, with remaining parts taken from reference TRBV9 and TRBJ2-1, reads DSGVTQTPKHLITATGQRVTLRCSPRSGDLSVYWYQQSLDQGLQFLIQYYNGEERAKGNILERFSAQQFPDLHSELNLSSLELGDSALYFCASPGRGSYNEQFFGPGTRLTVL.

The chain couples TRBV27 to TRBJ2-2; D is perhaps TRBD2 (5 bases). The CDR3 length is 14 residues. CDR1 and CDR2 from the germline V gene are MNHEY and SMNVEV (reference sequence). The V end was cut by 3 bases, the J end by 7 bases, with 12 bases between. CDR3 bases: TGTGCCAGCAGTTTCTTTAGCGACAACGGGGAGCTGTTTTTT. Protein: CASSFFSDNGELFF.

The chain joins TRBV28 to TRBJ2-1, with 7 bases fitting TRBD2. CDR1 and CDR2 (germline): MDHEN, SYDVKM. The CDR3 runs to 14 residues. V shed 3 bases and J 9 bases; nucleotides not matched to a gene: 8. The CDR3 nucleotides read TGTGCCAGCAGTTTCGGCCTCACGGGGGGTGAGCAGTTCTTC. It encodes CASSFGLTGGEQFF. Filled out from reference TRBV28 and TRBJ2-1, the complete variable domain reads DVKVTQSSRYLVKRTGEKVFLECVQDMDHENMFWYRQDPGLGLRLIYFSYDVKMKEKGDIPEGYSVSREKKERFSLILESASTNQTSMYLCASSFGLTGGEQFFGPGTRLTVL.

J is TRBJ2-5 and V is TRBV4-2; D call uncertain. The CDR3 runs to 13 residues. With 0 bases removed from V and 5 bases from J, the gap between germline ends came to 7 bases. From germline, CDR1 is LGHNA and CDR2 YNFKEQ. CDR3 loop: CASSQDPRETQYF. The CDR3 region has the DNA TGTGCCAGCAGCCAAGATCCCCGGGAGACCCAGTACTTC.

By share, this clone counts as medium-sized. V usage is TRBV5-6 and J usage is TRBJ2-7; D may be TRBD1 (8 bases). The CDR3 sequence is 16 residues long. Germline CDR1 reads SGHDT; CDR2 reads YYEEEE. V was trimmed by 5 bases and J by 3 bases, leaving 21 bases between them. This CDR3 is CASSQGGTGTGYEQYF. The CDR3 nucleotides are TGTGCCAGCAGTCAGGGAGGGACAGGAACGGGCTACGAGCAGTACTTC. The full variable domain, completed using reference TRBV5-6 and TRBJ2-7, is DAGVTQSPTHLIKTRGQQVTLRCSPKSGHDTVSWYQQALGQGPQFIFQYYEEEERQRGNFPDRFSGHQFPNYSSELNVNALLLGDSALYLCASSQGGTGTGYEQYFGPGTRLTVT.

Written as DNA, the CDR3 is TGTGCCATCAGCCCAGGGGGCACTGAAGCTTTCTTT. Translated: CAISPGGTEAFF. The V and J genes are TRBV10-3 and TRBJ1-1; 7 bases match TRBD1. The CDR3 sequence is 12 residues long. V shed 6 bases, J shed 4 bases, and the junction held 2 bases outside the gene matches. Germline values: CDR1 ENHRY, CDR2 SYGVKD.

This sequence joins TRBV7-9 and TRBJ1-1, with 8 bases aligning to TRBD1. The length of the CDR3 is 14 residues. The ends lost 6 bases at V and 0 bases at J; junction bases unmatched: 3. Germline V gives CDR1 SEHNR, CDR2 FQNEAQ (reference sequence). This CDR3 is CASRPTGVNTEAFF. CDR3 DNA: TGTGCCAGCAGACCGACAGGGGTGAACACTGAAGCTTTCTTT.

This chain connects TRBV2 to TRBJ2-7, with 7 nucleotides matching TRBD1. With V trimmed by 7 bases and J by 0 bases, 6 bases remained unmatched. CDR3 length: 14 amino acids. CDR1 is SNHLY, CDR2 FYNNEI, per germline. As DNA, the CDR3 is TGTGCCAGCACCTGGACAGGAGGCTCCTACGAGCAGTACTTC. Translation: CASTWTGGSYEQYF.

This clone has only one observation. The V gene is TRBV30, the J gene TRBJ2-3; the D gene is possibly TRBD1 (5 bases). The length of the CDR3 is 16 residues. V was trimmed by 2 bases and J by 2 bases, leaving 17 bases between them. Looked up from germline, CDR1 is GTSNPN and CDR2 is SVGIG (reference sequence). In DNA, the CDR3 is TGTGCCTGGAGTCTCCTAGGGTATGGGGCCACAGATACGCAGTATTTT. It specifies CAWSLLGYGATDTQYF.

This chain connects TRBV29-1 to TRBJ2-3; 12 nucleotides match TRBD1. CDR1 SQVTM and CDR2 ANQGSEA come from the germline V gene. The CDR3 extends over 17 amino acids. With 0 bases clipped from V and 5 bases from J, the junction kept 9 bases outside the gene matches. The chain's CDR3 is CSVEDGDRGQGRDTQYF. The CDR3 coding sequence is TGCAGCGTTGAAGATGGGGACAGGGGGCAAGGGAGAGATACGCAGTATTTT.

The CDR3 loop reads CASSLSGAKNIQYF. CDR3 in DNA: TGTGCCAGCAGTTTATCAGGGGCCAAAAACATTCAGTACTTC. The chain uses TRBV27 and TRBJ2-4; no reliable D call. Trimming shortened V by 0 bases and J by 1 base, and 4 bases separated the two germline ends. The CDR3 loop spans 14 amino acids. Looked up from germline, CDR1 is MNHEY and CDR2 is SMNVEV (reference sequence).

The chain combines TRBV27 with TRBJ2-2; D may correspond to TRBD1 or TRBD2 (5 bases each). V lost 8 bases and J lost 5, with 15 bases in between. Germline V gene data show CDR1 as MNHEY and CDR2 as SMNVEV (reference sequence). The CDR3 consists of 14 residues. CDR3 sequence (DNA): TGTGCCAGCTTTGGCCGGGGCGGAACCGGGGAGCTGTTTTTT. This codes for CASFGRGGTGELFF.